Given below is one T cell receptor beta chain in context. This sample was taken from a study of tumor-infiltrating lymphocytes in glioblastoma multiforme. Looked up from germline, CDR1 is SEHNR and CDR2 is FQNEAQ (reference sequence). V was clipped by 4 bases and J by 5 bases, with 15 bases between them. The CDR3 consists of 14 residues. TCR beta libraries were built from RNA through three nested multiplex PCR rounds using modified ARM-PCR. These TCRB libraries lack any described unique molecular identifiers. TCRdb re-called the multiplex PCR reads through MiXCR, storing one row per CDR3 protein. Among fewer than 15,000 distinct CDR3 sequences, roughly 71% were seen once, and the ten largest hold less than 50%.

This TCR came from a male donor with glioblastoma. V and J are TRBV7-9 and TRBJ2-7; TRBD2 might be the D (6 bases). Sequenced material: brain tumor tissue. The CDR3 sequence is CASSSTTSIDEQYF. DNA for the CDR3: TGTGCCAGCAGCTCCACAACTAGCATCGACGAGCAGTACTTC.